This is a list of T cell receptor beta chains from one sample in a study of cytomegalovirus exposure and HLA in healthy donors. Sequencing used immunoSEQ multiplex PCR; TCRdb keeps in-frame clones, though not all of them. This table holds 150,000 to 200,000 clones, approximately 80% found once. Sequences were obtained from PBMCs. These receptors were obtained from a woman in her forties in good health and CMV-seronegative. CDR3s include the opening cysteine and the closing phenylalanine or tryptophan. The D gene is left open where the match is weak.

TGTGCCAGTAGCCGAAGGGGACAGGGGATCCCTGGGGCCAACGTCCTGACTTTC | CASSRRGQGIPGANVLTF | TRBJ2-6 | TRBV19 | TRBD1
TGTGCCAGCAGCCAATCCAGGGAAGGGACCCAGCATTTT | CASSQSREGTQHF | TRBJ1-5 | TRBV16 | NA
TGTGCCACCAGCAGAGGTGGCAGGGCGCGCACTGAAGCTTTCTTT | CATSRGGRARTEAFF | TRBJ1-1 | TRBV15 | NA
TGTGCCAGCAGCTCAGGGGAAGCTTTCTTT | CASSSGEAFF | TRBJ1-1 | TRBV11-3 | NA
TGCGCCAGCAGCCAAGTCATTGGCGGGAGGGCCGACACCGGGGAGCTGTTTTTT | CASSQVIGGRADTGELFF | TRBJ2-2 | TRBV4-3 | TRBD2
TGTGCCTGGACCTCCGGGACAGGGTATGGCTACACCTTC | CAWTSGTGYGYTF | TRBJ1-2 | TRBV30 | TRBD1
TGTGCCAGCAGCCCGCGACTAGCGGGTATCCAGTTCTTC | CASSPRLAGIQFF | TRBJ2-1 | TRBV7-3 | TRBD2
TGTGCCAGCAGCTTAGGGTCCGGTCCCAATGAGCAGTTCTTC | CASSLGSGPNEQFF | TRBJ2-1 | TRBV11-2 | NA
TGTGCCTGGGTTCACATGGGGGGAACGGGAGAGACCCAGTACTTC | CAWVHMGGTGETQYF | TRBJ2-5 | TRBV30 | NA
TGCGCCAGCAGCAAGGGACTCCTGAACACTGAAGCTTTCTTT | CASSKGLLNTEAFF | TRBJ1-1 | TRBV5-1 | NA
TGTGCCAGTACCTCCCGGAGCTCTGGAAACACCATATATTTT | CASTSRSSGNTIYF | TRBJ1-3 | TRBV19 | NA
TGCAGCGTGCTGGGGAGGCTCTACAATGAGCAGTTCTTC | CSVLGRLYNEQFF | TRBJ2-1 | TRBV29-1 | NA
TGTGCCAGCAGCTTATACGGGACTAATGAAAAACTGTTTTTT | CASSLYGTNEKLFF | TRBJ1-4 | TRBV11-3 | NA